This TCR beta chain was captured by sequencing in a study of T cell clones after liver transplantation. Study overall: Liver transplant recipients had immunosuppression withdrawal attempted within 2 years.

A remark on this clone: Its antigen remains unknown.

Libraries were prepared by immunoSEQ multiplex PCR; TCRdb keeps only in-frame clonotypes and omits some of them. The sample lists roughly 15,000 clones, 82% occurring once. Study-wide results and caveats: These preliminary findings come from unstandardized post-transplant sampling times.

CDR1 and CDR2 (germline): SGHRS, YFSETQ. There are 14 residues in the CDR3. Trimming took off 2 bases at V and 3 bases at J, with 11 bases between the two ends. Source: CD8+ T cells from blood, taken roughly 50 months after liver transplant. The origin of this receptor is a human patient who received a liver transplant. The graft donor may account for some of the T cells. This chain uses TRBV5-1 with TRBJ1-2; D may be TRBD1 (6 bases). The CDR3 reads CASSFSAGDYGYTF. As DNA, the CDR3 is TGCGCCAGCAGCTTCTCGGCAGGGGACTATGGCTACACCTTC.